The present entry profiles one T cell receptor (beta chain) with its context. Its antigen is unknown. This specimen comes from a study of cytomegalovirus exposure and HLA in healthy donors. General study findings and limits: Cytomegalovirus association was listed for 170 or so TCR beta chains.

From germline, CDR1 is MNHNS and CDR2 SASEGT. Between the trimmed V and J ends, which lost 6 bases and 4 bases, there was a span of 12 bases. The CDR3 length is 13 residues. Measured with immunoSEQ multiplex PCR; TCRdb has only the in-frame clones, and not every one. The profile shows about 73,000 clones, roughly 95% of them singletons. The TCR originated in a man aged 18 to 29 in good health and CMV-seronegative. The chain employs TRBV6-1 and TRBJ1-1; D perhaps matches TRBD1 (6 bases). The sequenced sample consisted of PBMCs. Here the CDR3 reads CASSSLGGTEAFF. In DNA form, the CDR3 reads TGTGCCAGCAGCTCCCTAGGGGGCACTGAAGCTTTCTTT.